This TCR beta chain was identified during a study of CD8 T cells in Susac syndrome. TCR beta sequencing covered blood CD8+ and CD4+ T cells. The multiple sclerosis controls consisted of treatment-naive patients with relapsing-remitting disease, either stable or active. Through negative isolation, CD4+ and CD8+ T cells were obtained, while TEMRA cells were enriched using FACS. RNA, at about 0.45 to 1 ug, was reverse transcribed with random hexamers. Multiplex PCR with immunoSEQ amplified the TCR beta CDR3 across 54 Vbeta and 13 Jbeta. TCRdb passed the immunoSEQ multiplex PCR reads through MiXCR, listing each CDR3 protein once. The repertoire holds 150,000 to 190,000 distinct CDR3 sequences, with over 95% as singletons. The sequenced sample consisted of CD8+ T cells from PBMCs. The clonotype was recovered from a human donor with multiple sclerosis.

CDR3: CASSLDSGGLEQYF. CDR3 in DNA: TGTGCCAGCAGTTTAGATAGCGGGGGGCTCGAGCAGTACTTC. The V and J genes are TRBV27 and TRBJ2-7; 10 bases line up with TRBD2. Germline CDR1 and CDR2: MNHEY and SMNVEV (reference sequence). This CDR3 is 14 amino acids long. The V and J ends lost 2 bases and 6 bases, in that order; junction bases with no gene match: 4.